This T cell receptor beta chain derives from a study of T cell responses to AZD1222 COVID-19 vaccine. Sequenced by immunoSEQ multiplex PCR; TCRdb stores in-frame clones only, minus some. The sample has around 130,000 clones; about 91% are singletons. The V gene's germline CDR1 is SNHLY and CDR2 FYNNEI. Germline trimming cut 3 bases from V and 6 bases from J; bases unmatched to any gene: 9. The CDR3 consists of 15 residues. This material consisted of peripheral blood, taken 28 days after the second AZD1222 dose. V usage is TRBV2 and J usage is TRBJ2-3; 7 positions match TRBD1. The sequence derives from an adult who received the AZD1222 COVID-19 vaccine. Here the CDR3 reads CASSEAQGRVDTQYF. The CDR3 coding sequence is TGTGCCAGCAGTGAGGCACAGGGGAGAGTGGATACGCAGTATTTT.